The 31 T cell receptor beta chains below were found in one sample sequenced in a study of beta chain features in type 1 diabetes. Expressed TCRB transcripts got sequenced, as all isolated RNA was reverse transcribed. Here immunoSEQ multiplex PCR was the method, and the copy in TCRdb shows in-frame clones only, minus some. Of about 320,000 clones listed, less than 15% are singletons. The specimen was central memory CD4+ T cells from blood. These receptors came from a man aged 30 to 39 in good health.

This clone showed up just a few times. The chain is built from TRBV23-1 and TRBJ2-6; D is undetermined. TRBV23-1 is an open reading frame whose function is uncertain. The V and J ends lost 3 bases and 0 bases respectively, with 18 bases between them. The CDR3 has 19 amino acids. CDR3 in DNA: TGCGCCAGCAGTCAGGTTTGGGTCAGGCCACTCTCTGGGGCCAACGTCCTGACTTTC. Translated: CASSQVWVRPLSGANVLTF.

This chain joins TRBV7-9 and TRBJ1-4; D not certain. Germline V CDR1 and CDR2: SEHNR, FQNEAQ (reference sequence). V was pared by 5 bases and J by 8 bases, with 6 bases between. The CDR3 contains 11 residues. CDR3 residues: CASSQSEKLFF. DNA for the CDR3: TGTGCCAGCAGCCAGTCCGAAAAACTGTTTTTT.

The chain joins TRBV29-1 to TRBJ2-1, with D possibly matching TRBD2 (6 bases). Trimming removed 4 bases from V and 0 bases from J, with 10 bases in between. This CDR3 has 14 amino acids. Germline CDR1 SQVTM, CDR2 ANQGSEA. CDR3 coding DNA: TGCAGCGTTGGGGACTCCTACTCCTACAATGAGCAGTTCTTC. It codes for CSVGDSYSYNEQFF.

The chain couples TRBV18 to TRBJ2-2; 7 bases fit TRBD2. This CDR3 is 13 amino acids long. After removal of 6 bases from V and 8 bases from J, the junction contained 6 bases not matched to a gene. CDR1 is KGHSH and CDR2 is LQKENI in the germline V gene. The CDR3 nucleotides are TGTGCCAGCTCCGAGCGGGATAAAGGGGAGCTGTTTTTT. This sequence encodes CASSERDKGELFF.

The chain combines TRBV7-2 with TRBJ1-1; D gene uncertain. The germline V and J ends were trimmed by 0 bases and 0 bases, with 8 bases remaining between them. Germline V lookup: CDR1 SGHTA, CDR2 FQGNSA. The CDR3 is 15 amino acids. CDR3 loop: CASSLAGRMNTEAFF. CDR3 nucleotide sequence: TGTGCCAGCAGCTTAGCCGGACGGATGAACACTGAAGCTTTCTTT.

The genes are TRBV7-6 and TRBJ2-5; no clear D. The germline V gene encodes CDR1 SGHVS and CDR2 FNYEAQ. This CDR3 is 15 amino acids long. Trimming took 0 bases from V and 1 from J, leaving 9 bases between them. The CDR3 sequence: CASSLAASAQETQYF. DNA of the CDR3: TGTGCCAGCAGCTTAGCTGCCTCGGCCCAAGAGACCCAGTACTTC.

Only a few counts were recorded for this clone. V gene TRBV10-3 combines with J gene TRBJ2-7; D may be TRBD2 (5 bases). The CDR3 has 12 residues. Germline assignment: CDR1 ENHRY and CDR2 SYGVKD. V was pared by 3 bases and J by 3 bases, with 6 bases between. CDR3 amino acids: CAISDEGYEQYV. The CDR3, as DNA: TGTGCCATCAGTGATGAGGGCTACGAGCAGTACGTC.

J is TRBJ2-5 and V is TRBV5-1; the D is unclear. Germline CDR1 SGHRS, CDR2 YFSETQ. This CDR3 has 14 residues. V dropped 6 bases and J dropped 3 bases, with 15 bases sitting between them. The CDR3 region has the DNA TGCGCCAGCACCCTTGGTGGTACAGAAGAGACCCAGTACTTC. Translation: CASTLGGTEETQYF. Based on the CDR3 plus reference TRBV5-1 and TRBJ2-5, the full variable domain is KAGVTQTPRYLIKTRGQQVTLSCSPISGHRSVSWYQQTPGQGLQFLFEYFSETQRNKGNFPGRFSGRQFSNSRSEMNVSTLELGDSALYLCASTLGGTEETQYFGPGTRLLVL.

This chain joins TRBV7-7 and TRBJ2-3; possibly TRBD1 for D (5 bases). The CDR3 has 14 amino acids. V lost 3 bases and J 3 bases, leaving 10 bases between the germline ends. Per germline, CDR1 SSHAT and CDR2 FNYEAQ (reference sequence). The CDR3: CASSFSRGTDTQYF. The CDR3 DNA follows: TGTGCCAGCAGCTTCTCAAGGGGAACAGATACGCAGTATTTT.

To note about this clone: The same CDR3 is also encoded by other DNA sequences in this sample. The chain combines TRBV20-1 with TRBJ2-1; D is unresolved. V was cut by 7 bases and J by 7 bases, with 8 bases left in between. Germline lookup yields CDR1 DFQATT and CDR2 SNEGSKA (reference sequence). There are 10 residues in the CDR3. CDR3 DNA sequence: TGCAGTGTAGGGCGGAATGAGCAGTTCTTC. This encodes CSVGRNEQFF.

Only a few counts were recorded for this clone. The chain recombines TRBV4-3 with TRBJ2-5; D might be TRBD1 or TRBD2, each matching 5 bases. Trimming cost V 1 base and J 2 bases, with 11 bases left between them. In germline, CDR1 is LGHNA, CDR2 YSLEER. The CDR3 length is 15 residues. CDR3 coding DNA: TGCGCCAGCAGCCAAGGCCAGGGACCTCAAGAGACCCAGTACTTC. The encoded protein is CASSQGQGPQETQYF.

The genes are TRBV15 and TRBJ1-2, with a tentative D call TRBD1 (5 bases). V was pared by 3 bases and J by 2 bases, with 13 bases between. The V gene's germline CDR1 is LNHNV and CDR2 YYDKDF (reference sequence). CDR3 size: 15 residues. CDR3 region: CATSRNSGQNYGYTF. In DNA, the CDR3 is TGTGCCACCAGCAGGAACTCCGGACAAAACTATGGCTACACCTTC.

The V and J genes are TRBV10-3 and TRBJ2-7, with D possibly being TRBD2 (6 bases). This CDR3 region has 15 residues. The germline V and J ends were trimmed by 10 bases and 3 bases, with 22 bases remaining between them. CDR1 and CDR2 (germline): ENHRY, SYGVKD. The CDR3 loop reads CASREAPDPDYEQYV. The CDR3 DNA is TGTGCCAGCAGGGAGGCCCCAGACCCCGACTACGAGCAGTACGTC.

This clone has more than one count but fewer than ten. The chain joins TRBV7-6 to TRBJ2-5; D may be TRBD2 (5 bases). Germline-derived CDR1 and CDR2 are SGHVS and FNYEAQ. The CDR3 covers 16 residues. The ends were cut back, 5 bases at V and 1 base at J, with 17 bases in the middle. The CDR3 spells CASSPGLRGTQETQYF. The CDR3 DNA reads as TGTGCCAGCAGCCCGGGCCTACGGGGTACCCAAGAGACCCAGTACTTC.

This clone was recorded a few times. The chain employs TRBV5-1 and TRBJ1-1, with a possible D match to TRBD1 (5 bases). The germline V and J ends were trimmed by 4 bases and 0 bases, with 7 bases remaining between them. This CDR3 has 13 amino acids. Germline V gene data show CDR1 as SGHRS and CDR2 as YFSETQ. CDR3 loop: CASSVTVNTEAFF. DNA for the CDR3: TGCGCCAGCAGCGTGACAGTGAACACTGAAGCTTTCTTT.

This clone was seen only a few times. The chain has TRBV5-4 and TRBJ1-5; 8 positions agree with TRBD1. This CDR3 is built from 16 residues. CDR1 is SGHNT, CDR2 YYREEE, per germline (reference sequence). J lost 1 base, V lost 4 bases, and 7 bases had no gene match. The CDR3, as DNA: TGTGCCAGCAGCAAGAGGACAGGGACCAGCAATCAGCCCCAGCATTTT. Translation gives CASSKRTGTSNQPQHF. The complete variable domain, with remaining parts taken from reference TRBV5-4 and TRBJ1-5, reads ETGVTQSPTHLIKTRGQQVTLRCSSQSGHNTVSWYQQALGQGPQFIFQYYREEENGRGNFPPRFSGLQFPNYSSELNVNALELDDSALYLCASSKRTGTSNQPQHFGDGTRLSIL.

The rearrangement uses TRBV7-6 and TRBJ1-1; TRBD1 is a possible D gene (5 bases). Between the trimmed V and J ends, which lost 6 bases and 1 base, there was a span of 9 bases. The CDR3 contains 13 residues. Germline V CDR1 and CDR2: SGHVS, FNYEAQ. Here the CDR3 reads CASSLQENTEAFF. CDR3 sequence (DNA): TGTGCCAGCAGTTTACAGGAGAACACTGAAGCTTTCTTT.

Concerning this clone: A much larger clone lies one base from this, so it may be a read error. This chain links TRBV11-2 with TRBJ2-1; D possibly corresponds to TRBD2 (6 bases). Trimming removed 0 bases at V and 0 bases at J, with 6 bases between. CDR3 length: 15 residues. Germline V lookup: CDR1 SGHAT, CDR2 FQNNGV. The CDR3 sequence is CASSLETSSYNEQFF. CDR3 coding DNA: TGTGCCAGCAGCTTAGAGACTAGCTCCTACAATGAGCAGTTCTTC.

The chain employs TRBV7-6 and TRBJ2-3; no clear D gene. V shed 4 bases and J shed 1 base, with 6 bases lying between them. This CDR3 has 13 residues. The germline V gene encodes CDR1 SGHVS and CDR2 FNYEAQ. This CDR3 reads CASSSRGTDTQYF. CDR3 DNA sequence: TGTGCCAGCAGCTCCAGAGGCACAGATACGCAGTATTTT. The variable domain in full, completed from reference TRBV7-6 and TRBJ2-3, reads GAGVSQSPRYKVTKRGQDVALRCDPISGHVSLYWYRQALGQGPEFLTYFNYEAQQDKSGLPNDRFSAERPEGSISTLTIQRTEQRDSAMYRCASSSRGTDTQYFGPGTRLTVL.

V and J are TRBV15 and TRBJ2-3, with TRBD2 identical over 14 bases. This CDR3 comprises 17 residues. The germline V gene has CDR1 LNHNV and CDR2 YYDKDF (reference sequence). Trimming at V came to 5 bases and at J to 6 bases, leaving 10 bases not matched to a gene. CDR3 region: CATSDTGTSGSFDTQYF. The CDR3 region has the DNA TGTGCCACCAGCGATACCGGGACTAGCGGGAGTTTTGATACGCAGTATTTT.

This clone was counted a few times. The chain uses TRBV7-2 and TRBJ2-5; a weak D match, TRBD1 (5 bases). V was cut by 5 bases and J by 5 bases, with 12 bases left in between. CDR1 and CDR2 (germline): SGHTA, FQGNSA. The CDR3 covers 13 residues. DNA of the CDR3: TGTGCCAGCAGCCGCAACAGGTGGGAGACCCAGTACTTC. Amino acids: CASSRNRWETQYF. The full variable domain, rest sourced from reference TRBV7-2 and TRBJ2-5, is GAGVSQSPSNKVTEKGKDVELRCDPISGHTALYWYRQSLGQGLEFLIYFQGNSAPDKSGLPSDRFSAERTGGSVSTLTIQRTQQEDSAVYLCASSRNRWETQYFGPGTRLLVL.

As for this clone: Relative to the germline gene, one junction end is altered; a read error may explain this. The chain has TRBV2 and TRBJ1-1; D perhaps matches TRBD1 (6 bases). The CDR3 runs to 15 residues. The germline V gene encodes CDR1 SNHLY and CDR2 FYNNEI. The CDR3 DNA reads TGTGCCAGCAGCGAAGGGGGGGTCGGACGCACTGAAGCTTTCTTT. It specifies CASSEGGVGRTEAFF.

This chain joins TRBV5-5 and TRBJ1-5; no definite D call. CDR3 length: 17 residues. Between the trimmed V and J ends, which lost 0 bases and 4 bases, there was a span of 17 bases. Germline loops: CDR1 SGHKS, CDR2 YYEKEE (reference sequence). CDR3 in amino acids: CASSLEESAVSNQPQHF. The CDR3 DNA reads TGTGCCAGCAGCTTGGAGGAGTCGGCGGTTTCTAATCAGCCCCAGCATTTT.

This clone was detected many times. This chain connects TRBV5-1 to TRBJ2-5; D is uncertain. The CDR3 has 12 residues. Trimming pared 1 base from V and 5 bases from J, leaving 6 bases between. Germline CDR1 reads SGHRS; CDR2 reads YFSETQ. The CDR3 DNA is TGCGCCAGCAGCTTGAACCTCGAGACCCAGTACTTC. The encoded protein is CASSLNLETQYF.

This rearrangement joins TRBV2 to TRBJ2-3, with D perhaps matching TRBD1 or TRBD2 (6 bases each). Germline V gives CDR1 SNHLY, CDR2 FYNNEI. Trimming cost V 4 bases and J 3 bases, with 14 bases left between them. There are 15 residues in the CDR3. The DNA for the CDR3 is TGTGCCAGCAGTGTGTCGGGGGCCTCTACAGATACGCAGTATTTT. It codes for CASSVSGASTDTQYF.

The V and J genes are TRBV6-5 and TRBJ1-2; D remains ambiguous. Trimming removed 11 bases at V and 8 bases at J, with 12 bases between. The CDR3 sequence is 10 residues long. From germline, CDR1 is MNHEY and CDR2 SVGAGI. This CDR3 is CASLPWGYTF. The CDR3 nucleotides are TGTGCCTCCTTACCTTGGGGCTACACCTTC.

This clone was detected a few times. This chain uses TRBV28 with TRBJ1-5; D call uncertain. The V end lost 5 bases, the J end lost 0 bases, and 11 bases lay between the germline ends. The CDR3 is made up of 15 amino acids. Per germline, CDR1 MDHEN and CDR2 SYDVKM. This CDR3 reads CASSLAWASNQPQHF. In DNA, the CDR3 is TGTGCCAGCAGTCTCGCTTGGGCTAGCAATCAGCCCCAGCATTTT.

The table lists this clone with many counts. This sample also contains other DNA sequences that code for the same CDR3. The V gene is TRBV6-5, the J gene TRBJ2-1; either TRBD1 or TRBD2 may supply D (5 bases each). The V end was cut by 5 bases, the J end by 4 bases, with 15 bases between. The germline CDR1 and CDR2 sequences are MNHEY and SVGAGI. The length of the CDR3 is 15 residues. This CDR3 reads CASSPREGFYNEQFF. For the CDR3, the DNA is TGTGCCAGCAGTCCCCGTGAGGGGTTTTACAATGAGCAGTTCTTC.

This clone turned up a few times. V is TRBV29-1 and J is TRBJ2-3; 10 positions match TRBD2. Germline V lookup: CDR1 SQVTM, CDR2 ANQGSEA. The V and J ends lost 5 bases and 1 base, in that order; junction bases with no gene match: 15. CDR3 length equals 18 residues. The CDR3 protein is CSVRKSRWLAGGTDTQYF. In DNA form, the CDR3 reads TGCAGCGTTCGTAAGAGCCGGTGGCTAGCGGGGGGCACAGATACGCAGTATTTT.

The rearrangement links TRBV7-2 to TRBJ2-5; D might be TRBD2 (5 bases). V was pared by 5 bases and J by 11 bases, with 21 bases between. Germline assignment: CDR1 SGHTA and CDR2 FQGNSA. CDR3 length: 14 residues. CDR3 nucleotides: TGTGCCAGCAGCGAATTAGGACTCCCAAGAGAGCAGTACTTC. It specifies CASSELGLPREQYF.

The chain is built from TRBV4-3 and TRBJ1-2, with unresolved D. CDR1 and CDR2 from the germline V gene are LGHNA and YSLEER. The ends were cut back, 4 bases at V and 5 bases at J, with 14 bases in the middle. This CDR3 has 14 amino acids. CDR3 in DNA: TGCGCCAGCAGCCTAAAACGGGGTGTGTATGGCTACACCTTC. This translates into CASSLKRGVYGYTF.